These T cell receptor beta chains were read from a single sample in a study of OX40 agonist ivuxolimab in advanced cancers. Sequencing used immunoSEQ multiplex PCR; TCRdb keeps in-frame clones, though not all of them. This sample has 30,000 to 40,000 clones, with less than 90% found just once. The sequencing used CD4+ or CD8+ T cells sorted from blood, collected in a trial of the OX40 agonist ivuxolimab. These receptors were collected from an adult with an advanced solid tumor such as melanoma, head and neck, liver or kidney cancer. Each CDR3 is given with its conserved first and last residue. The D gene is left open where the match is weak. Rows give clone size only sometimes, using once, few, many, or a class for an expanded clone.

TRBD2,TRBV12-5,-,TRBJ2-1,CASGSGTRPYNEQFF,TGTGCTAGTGGTTCCGGGACTAGACCTTACAATGAGCAGTTCTTC
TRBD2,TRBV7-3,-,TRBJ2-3,CASSLRAGGDTDTQYF,TGTGCCAGCAGCTTACGAGCGGGGGGTGACACAGATACGCAGTATTTT
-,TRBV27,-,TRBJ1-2,CASSFLQGEGGYTF,TGTGCCAGCAGTTTCCTACAGGGTGAGGGGGGCTACACCTTC
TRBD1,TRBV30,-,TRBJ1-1,CAWSGGTGRVNTEAFF,TGTGCCTGGAGTGGGGGGACAGGGCGGGTGAACACTGAAGCTTTCTTT
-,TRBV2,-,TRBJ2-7,CASSQFSSYEQYF,TGTGCCAGCAGCCAATTCAGCTCCTACGAGCAGTACTTC
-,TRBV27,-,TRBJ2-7,CASSFRGYEQYF,TGTGCCAGCAGTTTCAGGGGCTACGAGCAGTACTTC
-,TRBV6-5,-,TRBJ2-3,CASSVEGGRTDTQYF,TGTGCCAGCAGTGTGGAGGGGGGGCGCACAGATACGCAGTATTTT
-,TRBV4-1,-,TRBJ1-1,CASSRYSGQMNTEAFF,TGCGCCAGCAGCCGCTATTCCGGACAGATGAACACTGAAGCTTTCTTT
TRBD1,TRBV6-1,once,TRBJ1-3,CASSDGTGVGNTIYF,TGTGCCAGCAGTGACGGGACAGGGGTTGGAAACACCATATATTTT
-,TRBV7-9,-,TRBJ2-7,CASSDSYEQYF,TGTGCCAGCAGCGACTCCTACGAGCAGTACTTC
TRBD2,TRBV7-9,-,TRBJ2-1,CASSLAGGGSDNEQFF,TGTGCCAGCAGCTTAGCGGGGGGAGGGTCCGACAATGAGCAGTTCTTC
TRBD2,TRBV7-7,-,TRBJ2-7,CASSLSGGREQYF,TGTGCTAGCAGCCTCAGCGGGGGGCGCGAGCAGTACTTC
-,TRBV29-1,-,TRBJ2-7,CSVKNRYSYEQYF,TGCAGCGTTAAAAACAGATACTCCTACGAGCAGTACTTC
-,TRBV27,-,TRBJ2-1,CASSFGGEQFF,TGTGCCAGCAGTTTTGGGGGTGAGCAGTTCTTC
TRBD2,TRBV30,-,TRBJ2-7,CAWMGGTYEQYF,TGTGCCTGGATGGGGGGGACCTACGAGCAGTACTTC
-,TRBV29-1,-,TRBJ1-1,CSVEDLGQVEAFF,TGCAGCGTTGAAGATCTAGGGCAAGTTGAAGCTTTCTTT
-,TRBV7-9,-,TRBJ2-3,CASSFLRGDTQYF,TGTGCCAGCAGCTTTCTCCGGGGGGATACGCAGTATTTT
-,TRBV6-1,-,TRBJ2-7,CASSEEARSSYEQYF,TGTGCCAGCAGTGAAGAGGCCAGGAGCTCCTACGAGCAGTACTTC
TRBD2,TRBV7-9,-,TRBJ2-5,CASSPGGLAEETQYF,TGTGCCAGCAGCCCGGGAGGACTAGCCGAAGAGACCCAGTACTTC
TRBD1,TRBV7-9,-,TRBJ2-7,CASSLGTGGSYEQYF,TGCGCCAGCAGCCTTGGGACAGGGGGCTCCTACGAGCAGTACTTC
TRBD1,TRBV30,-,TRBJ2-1,CAWSADRGPYNEQFF,TGTGCCTGGAGCGCCGACAGGGGTCCCTACAATGAGCAGTTCTTC
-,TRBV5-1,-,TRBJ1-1,CASSQEWQGYTEAFF,TGCGCCAGCAGCCAAGAGTGGCAGGGCTACACTGAAGCTTTCTTT
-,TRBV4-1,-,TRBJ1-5,CASSQEPGSNQPQHF,TGCGCCAGCAGCCAAGAACCGGGTTCCAATCAGCCCCAGCATTTT
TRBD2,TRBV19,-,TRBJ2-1,CASTPSREGIYNEQFF,TGTGCCAGTACCCCCAGCCGGGAGGGGATTTACAATGAGCAGTTCTTC
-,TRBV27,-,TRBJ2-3,CASSLFGLSTDTQYF,TGTGCCAGCAGTTTATTTGGACTGAGCACAGATACGCAGTATTTT
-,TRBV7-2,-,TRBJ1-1,CASSPAVPGTEAFF,TGTGCCAGCAGCCCAGCCGTCCCGGGGACTGAAGCTTTCTTT
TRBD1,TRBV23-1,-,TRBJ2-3,CASSQSGTGSTDTQYF,TGCGCCAGCAGTCAATCCGGGACAGGGAGCACAGATACGCAGTATTTT
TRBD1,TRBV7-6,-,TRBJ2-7,CASSSTGSYEQYF,TGTGCCAGCAGCTCGACAGGGTCCTACGAGCAGTACTTC
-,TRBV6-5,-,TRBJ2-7,CASSYSGNSYEQYF,TGTGCCAGCAGTTACTCAGGGAATTCCTACGAGCAGTACTTC
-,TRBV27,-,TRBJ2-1,CASSSPATSYNEQFF,TGTGCCAGCAGTTCACCGGCGACCTCCTACAATGAGCAGTTCTTC
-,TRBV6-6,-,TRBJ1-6,CASFPGEGSNSPLHF,TGTGCCAGCTTCCCAGGGGAAGGGAGCAATTCACCCCTCCACTTT
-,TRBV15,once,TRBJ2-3,CATSRKLRDLGDTQYF,TGTGCCACCAGCAGGAAACTCCGGGACTTAGGAGATACGCAGTATTTT
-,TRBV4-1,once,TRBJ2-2,CASSQGVGLGTGELFF,TGCGCCAGCAGCCAAGGTGTCGGTTTAGGCACCGGGGAGCTGTTTTTT
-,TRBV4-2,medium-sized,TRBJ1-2,CASSQGQVKDTGRLYGYTF,TGTGCCAGCAGCCAAGGTCAGGTAAAAGATACCGGGAGACTCTATGGCTACACCTTC
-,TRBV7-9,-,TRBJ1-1,CASSFWTDNTEAFF,TGTGCCAGCAGCTTTTGGACAGATAACACTGAAGCTTTCTTT
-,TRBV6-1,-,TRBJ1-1,CASSEETGNTEAFF,TGTGCCAGCAGTGAAGAGACAGGGAACACTGAAGCTTTCTTT
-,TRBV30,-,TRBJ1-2,CAWSTPGTQPTF,TGTGCCTGGAGTACACCGGGGACTCAACCCACTTTC
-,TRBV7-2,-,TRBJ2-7,CASSSGGPYEQYF,TGTGCCAGCAGCTCCGGGGGTCCCTACGAGCAGTACTTC
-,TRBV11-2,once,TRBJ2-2,CASSHRDTTNTGELFF,TGTGCCAGCAGCCACCGGGACACCACGAACACCGGGGAGCTGTTTTTT
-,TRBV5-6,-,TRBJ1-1,CASSPTGAYTEAFF,TGTGCCAGCAGCCCAACCGGGGCCTACACTGAAGCTTTCTTT
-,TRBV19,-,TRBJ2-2,CASKDSPGGELFF,TGTGCCAGTAAGGACAGCCCGGGAGGGGAGCTGTTTTTT
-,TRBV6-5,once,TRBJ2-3,CASSYGSYTDTQYF,TGTGCCAGCAGTTACGGAAGCTACACAGATACGCAGTATTTT
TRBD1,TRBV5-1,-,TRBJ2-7,CASSIRDRASDEQYF,TGCGCCAGCAGCATACGGGACAGGGCATCCGACGAGCAGTACTTC
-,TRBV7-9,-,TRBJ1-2,CASSLEARAYGYTF,TGTGCCAGCAGCCTAGAGGCCAGGGCCTATGGCTACACCTTC
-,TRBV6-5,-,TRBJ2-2,CASSYDGSNTGELFF,TGTGCCAGCAGCTACGACGGGTCAAACACCGGGGAGCTGTTTTTT
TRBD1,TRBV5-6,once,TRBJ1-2,CASSLVGGQDKGGYTF,TGTGCCAGCAGCTTGGTAGGTGGACAGGATAAAGGTGGCTACACCTTC
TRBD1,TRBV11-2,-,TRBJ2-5,CASSLYPGTGVRETQYF,TGTGCCAGCAGCTTATATCCGGGGACAGGGGTACGGGAGACCCAGTACTTC
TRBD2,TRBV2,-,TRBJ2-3,CASSEALRGLGTSGSTDTQYF,TGTGCCAGCAGTGAAGCGCTTCGGGGCTTGGGGACTAGCGGAAGCACAGATACGCAGTATTTT
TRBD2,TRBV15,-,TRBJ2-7,CATSRVGAGGSYEQYF,TGTGCCACCAGCAGAGTTGGAGCGGGGGGGTCCTACGAGCAGTACTTC
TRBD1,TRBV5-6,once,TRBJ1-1,CASRTTGGAGSEAFF,TGTGCCAGCAGGACAACAGGGGGCGCCGGATCTGAAGCTTTCTTT
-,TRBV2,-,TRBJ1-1,CASVRGAGTEAFF,TGTGCCAGCGTACGGGGCGCGGGCACTGAAGCTTTCTTT
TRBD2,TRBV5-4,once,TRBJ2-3,CASSSLAGASTDTQYF,TGTGCCAGCAGCAGCTTAGCGGGGGCCTCCACAGATACGCAGTATTTT
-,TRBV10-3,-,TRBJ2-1,CAISESVLDEQFF,TGTGCCATCAGTGAGTCGGTTTTAGATGAGCAGTTCTTC
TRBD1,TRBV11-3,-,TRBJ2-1,CASSSGQIDEQFF,TGTGCCAGCAGCTCGGGACAGATTGATGAGCAGTTCTTC
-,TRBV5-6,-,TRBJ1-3,CASGYGAGNTIYF,TGTGCCAGCGGCTACGGAGCTGGAAACACCATATATTTT